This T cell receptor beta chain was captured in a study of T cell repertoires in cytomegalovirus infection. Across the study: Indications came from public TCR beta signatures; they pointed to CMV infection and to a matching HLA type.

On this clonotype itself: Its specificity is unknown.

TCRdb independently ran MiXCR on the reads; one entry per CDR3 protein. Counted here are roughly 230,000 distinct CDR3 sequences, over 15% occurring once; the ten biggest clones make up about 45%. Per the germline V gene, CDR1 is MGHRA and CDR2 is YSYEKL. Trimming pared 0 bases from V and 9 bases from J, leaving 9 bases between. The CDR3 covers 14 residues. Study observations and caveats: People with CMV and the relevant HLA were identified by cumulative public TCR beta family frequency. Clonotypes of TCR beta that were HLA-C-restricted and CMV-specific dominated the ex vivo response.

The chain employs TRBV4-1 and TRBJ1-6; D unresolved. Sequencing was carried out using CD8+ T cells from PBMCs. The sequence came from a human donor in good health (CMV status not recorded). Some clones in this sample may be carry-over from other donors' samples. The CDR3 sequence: CASSQETTASPLHF. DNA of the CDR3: TGCGCCAGCAGCCAAGAGACCACAGCTTCACCCCTCCACTTT.